This paragraph covers one T cell receptor (beta chain) sequence. This sample is part of a study of monozygotic twins with inflammatory bowel disease. Germline loops: CDR1 SGHRS, CDR2 YFSETQ. The CDR3 runs to 15 residues. For each CDR3 protein, TCRdb gives one entry from its re-call of the 5' RACE reads, without DNA. This sample's table reports 200,000 to 250,000 distinct CDR3 sequences. Source material: blood. The chain has TRBV5-1 and TRBJ2-7; absent DNA, TCRdb's TRBD1 call cannot be checked. The sequence was collected from a human donor with ulcerative colitis or Crohn's disease, or a healthy co-twin of an affected twin (not recorded which). The CDR3 sequence: CASSPPGTGFYEQYF.